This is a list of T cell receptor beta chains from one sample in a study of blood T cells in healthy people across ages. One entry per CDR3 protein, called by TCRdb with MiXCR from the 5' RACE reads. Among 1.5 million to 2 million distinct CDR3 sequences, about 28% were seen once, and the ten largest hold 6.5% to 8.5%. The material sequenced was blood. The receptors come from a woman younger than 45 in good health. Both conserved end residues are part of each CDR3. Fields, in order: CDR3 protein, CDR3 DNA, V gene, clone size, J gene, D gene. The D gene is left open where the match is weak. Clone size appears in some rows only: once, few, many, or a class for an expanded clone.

CDR3 protein: CASSYNPPDAPYEQYF
CDR3 DNA: TGTGCCAGTAGTTATAACCCTCCGGACGCACCCTACGAGCAGTACTTC
V gene: TRBV19
clone size: many
J gene: TRBJ2-7
D gene: NA

CDR3 protein: CASSLAALAGTDTQYF
CDR3 DNA: TGTGCCAGCAGCTTAGCGGCACTAGCGGGGACAGATACGCAGTATTTT
V gene: TRBV7-9
clone size: few
J gene: TRBJ2-3
D gene: TRBD2

CDR3 protein: CASSLDPGLATGELFF
CDR3 DNA: TGTGCCAGCAGCTTAGATCCCGGACTAGCGACAGGGGAGCTGTTTTTT
V gene: TRBV11-2
clone size: NA
J gene: TRBJ2-2
D gene: TRBD2

CDR3 protein: CASSLSGPPYNEQFF
CDR3 DNA: TGTGCCAGCAGTTTATCAGGACCTCCCTACAATGAGCAGTTCTTC
V gene: TRBV27
clone size: many
J gene: TRBJ2-1
D gene: NA

CDR3 protein: CSARDRAGSYGYTF
CDR3 DNA: TGCAGTGCTAGAGATAGGGCAGGCAGCTATGGCTACACCTTC
V gene: TRBV20-1
clone size: few
J gene: TRBJ1-2
D gene: NA

CDR3 protein: CSASVSGQGAGGYTF
CDR3 DNA: TGCAGTGCTAGTGTTTCCGGACAGGGGGCGGGAGGCTACACCTTC
V gene: TRBV20-1
clone size: few
J gene: TRBJ1-2
D gene: TRBD1

CDR3 protein: CASRRSGITLDTQYF
CDR3 DNA: TGTGCCAGCAGGAGAAGCGGGATTACCCTGGATACGCAGTATTTT
V gene: TRBV6-5
clone size: few
J gene: TRBJ2-3
D gene: TRBD2

CDR3 protein: CASSLIGRDGYTF
CDR3 DNA: TGTGCCAGCAGTTTGATCGGGAGGGATGGCTACACCTTC
V gene: TRBV2
clone size: NA
J gene: TRBJ1-2
D gene: NA

CDR3 protein: CASSRTGQLNTEAFF
CDR3 DNA: TGCGCCAGCAGCCGCACAGGACAACTGAACACTGAAGCTTTCTTT
V gene: TRBV4-1
clone size: NA
J gene: TRBJ1-1
D gene: NA

CDR3 protein: CSAPNLIDGYTF
CDR3 DNA: TGCAGTGCCCCCAACCTCATTGATGGCTACACCTTC
V gene: TRBV20-1
clone size: few
J gene: TRBJ1-2
D gene: NA

CDR3 protein: CSAPILGLSYNEQFF
CDR3 DNA: TGCAGTGCCCCCATCCTGGGGCTCTCGTACAATGAGCAGTTCTTC
V gene: TRBV20-1
clone size: few
J gene: TRBJ2-1
D gene: NA

CDR3 protein: CASSPGWLAESTDTQYF
CDR3 DNA: TGTGCCAGTAGTCCCGGATGGCTCGCCGAGAGCACAGATACGCAGTATTTT
V gene: TRBV19
clone size: NA
J gene: TRBJ2-3
D gene: NA

CDR3 protein: CASSPDRVSYNEQYF
CDR3 DNA: TGTGCCAGCAGCCCCGACAGGGTCTCCTACAATGAGCAGTACTTC
V gene: TRBV12-3/TRBV12-4
clone size: NA
J gene: TRBJ2-7
D gene: TRBD1

CDR3 protein: CASSEESSGANVLTF
CDR3 DNA: TGTGCCAGCAGTGAAGAGTCCTCTGGGGCCAACGTCCTGACTTTC
V gene: TRBV2
clone size: NA
J gene: TRBJ2-6
D gene: NA

CDR3 protein: CASSLAMGAGYEQYF
CDR3 DNA: TGTGCCAGCAGCTTAGCGATGGGGGCGGGCTACGAGCAGTACTTC
V gene: TRBV7-7
clone size: many
J gene: TRBJ2-7
D gene: NA

CDR3 protein: CASSLQTGTNYEQYF
CDR3 DNA: TGTGCCAGCAGCTTACAAACCGGGACTAACTACGAGCAGTACTTC
V gene: TRBV7-6
clone size: many
J gene: TRBJ2-7
D gene: TRBD2

CDR3 protein: CASSLPRPSYEQYF
CDR3 DNA: TGTGCCAGCAGTTTACCCCGACCCTCCTACGAGCAGTACTTC
V gene: TRBV12-3/TRBV12-4
clone size: few
J gene: TRBJ2-7
D gene: NA

CDR3 protein: CASTQTGRGNEQFF
CDR3 DNA: TGTGCCAGCACCCAGACTGGTAGAGGGAATGAGCAGTTCTTC
V gene: TRBV12-3/TRBV12-4
clone size: few
J gene: TRBJ2-1
D gene: NA

CDR3 protein: CASSDNRGDEQFF
CDR3 DNA: TGTGCCAGCAGTGATAACAGGGGAGACGAGCAGTTCTTC
V gene: TRBV12-3/TRBV12-4
clone size: NA
J gene: TRBJ2-1
D gene: TRBD1

CDR3 protein: CASSRPATARGLNTEAFF
CDR3 DNA: TGTGCCAGCAGCAGGCCCGCGACCGCGCGGGGACTGAACACTGAAGCTTTCTTT
V gene: TRBV5-6
clone size: NA
J gene: TRBJ1-1
D gene: NA

CDR3 protein: CATSDARQVENEKLFF
CDR3 DNA: TGTGCCACCAGTGACGCCCGACAGGTGGAAAATGAAAAACTGTTTTTT
V gene: TRBV24-1
clone size: NA
J gene: TRBJ1-4
D gene: NA

CDR3 protein: CASSDDRNQPQHF
CDR3 DNA: TGTGCCAGCAGCGATGACAGAAATCAGCCCCAGCATTTT
V gene: TRBV2
clone size: few
J gene: TRBJ1-5
D gene: NA

CDR3 protein: CASSSPGREGSEQYF
CDR3 DNA: TGTGCCAGCAGCTCCCCCGGGAGGGAGGGGAGCGAGCAGTACTTC
V gene: TRBV13
clone size: NA
J gene: TRBJ2-7
D gene: TRBD2

CDR3 protein: CASSVGGLAGVTGELFF
CDR3 DNA: TGTGCCAGCAGCGTAGGGGGGCTAGCGGGAGTCACCGGGGAGCTGTTTTTT
V gene: TRBV9
clone size: few
J gene: TRBJ2-2
D gene: TRBD2

CDR3 protein: CASNAATYNSPLHF
CDR3 DNA: TGCGCCAGCAACGCGGCGACTTATAATTCACCCCTCCACTTT
V gene: TRBV5-1
clone size: many
J gene: TRBJ1-6
D gene: NA

CDR3 protein: CASSYSSTGGTEAFF
CDR3 DNA: TGTGCCAGCAGTTACTCGAGTACAGGGGGAACTGAAGCTTTCTTT
V gene: TRBV6-6
clone size: NA
J gene: TRBJ1-1
D gene: TRBD1

CDR3 protein: CASSLTVRGDGYTF
CDR3 DNA: TGCGCCAGCAGCCTCACCGTACGGGGTGACGGCTACACCTTC
V gene: TRBV5-1
clone size: few
J gene: TRBJ1-2
D gene: NA

CDR3 protein: CASSLGAGVVNEQFF
CDR3 DNA: TGCGCCAGCAGCTTGGGGGCGGGGGTGGTGAATGAGCAGTTCTTC
V gene: TRBV5-1
clone size: few
J gene: TRBJ2-1
D gene: TRBD2

CDR3 protein: CADGLAGGTGELFF
CDR3 DNA: TGTGCTGACGGACTAGCGGGAGGCACCGGGGAGCTGTTTTTT
V gene: TRBV7-2
clone size: NA
J gene: TRBJ2-2
D gene: TRBD2

CDR3 protein: CASSGDSTSETQYF
CDR3 DNA: TGTGCCAGCTCGGGGGACAGTACAAGTGAGACCCAGTACTTC
V gene: TRBV18
clone size: many
J gene: TRBJ2-5
D gene: TRBD1

CDR3 protein: CASSTRQGRSTDTQYF
CDR3 DNA: TGCGCCAGCAGCACCCGACAGGGGAGGAGCACAGATACGCAGTATTTT
V gene: TRBV5-1
clone size: few
J gene: TRBJ2-3
D gene: TRBD1

CDR3 protein: CASSVEGQGHYGYTF
CDR3 DNA: TGTGCCAGCAGCGTAGAGGGACAGGGGCACTATGGCTACACCTTC
V gene: TRBV9
clone size: many
J gene: TRBJ1-2
D gene: TRBD1

CDR3 protein: CASRHGWERNQPQHF
CDR3 DNA: TGTGCCAGCAGGCATGGGTGGGAGCGAAATCAGCCCCAGCATTTT
V gene: TRBV27
clone size: NA
J gene: TRBJ1-5
D gene: NA

CDR3 protein: CASRSQIGQGSTEAFF
CDR3 DNA: TGTGCCAGCAGATCTCAAATTGGACAGGGGAGTACTGAAGCTTTCTTT
V gene: TRBV28
clone size: once
J gene: TRBJ1-1
D gene: TRBD1

CDR3 protein: CSVRGRGTDTQYF
CDR3 DNA: TGCAGCGTTAGGGGGCGGGGCACAGATACGCAGTATTTT
V gene: TRBV29-1
clone size: few
J gene: TRBJ2-3
D gene: TRBD1

CDR3 protein: CAISESSGIYEQYF
CDR3 DNA: TGTGCCATCAGTGAGTCCTCGGGGATCTACGAGCAGTACTTC
V gene: TRBV10-3
clone size: NA
J gene: TRBJ2-7
D gene: NA

CDR3 protein: CASSLEAEGYTF
CDR3 DNA: TGTGCCAGCAGCTTAGAAGCGGAAGGCTACACCTTC
V gene: TRBV7-9
clone size: NA
J gene: TRBJ1-2
D gene: NA

CDR3 protein: CANSLEDSYGYTF
CDR3 DNA: TGCGCCAACAGCTTGGAAGATTCTTATGGCTACACCTTC
V gene: TRBV5-1
clone size: NA
J gene: TRBJ1-2
D gene: NA

CDR3 protein: CASSLKGIQETQYF
CDR3 DNA: TGTGCCAGCAGCCTGAAGGGAATCCAAGAGACCCAGTACTTC
V gene: TRBV7-4
clone size: many
J gene: TRBJ2-5
D gene: NA

CDR3 protein: CASSARQGVGEQYF
CDR3 DNA: TGTGCCAGCAGCGCGAGACAGGGAGTGGGCGAGCAGTACTTC
V gene: TRBV7-8
clone size: NA
J gene: TRBJ2-7
D gene: TRBD1

CDR3 protein: CASSLAGGQSEDTQYF
CDR3 DNA: TGTGCCAGCAGCCTGGCGGGGGGCCAATCAGAAGATACGCAGTATTTT
V gene: TRBV9
clone size: many
J gene: TRBJ2-3
D gene: TRBD2

CDR3 protein: CASSLAWLGSPLHF
CDR3 DNA: TGCGCCAGCAGCTTGGCCTGGTTAGGGTCACCCCTCCACTTT
V gene: TRBV5-1
clone size: many
J gene: TRBJ1-6
D gene: NA

CDR3 protein: CASSKVPVPSYEQYF
CDR3 DNA: TGTGCCAGCAGCAAGGTGCCAGTTCCTTCCTACGAGCAGTACTTC
V gene: TRBV21-1
clone size: few
J gene: TRBJ2-7
D gene: NA

CDR3 protein: CSVTVGSSGGALSYNEQFF
CDR3 DNA: TGCAGTGTCACGGTTGGTTCTAGCGGGGGGGCCCTGTCCTACAATGAGCAGTTCTTC
V gene: TRBV20-1
clone size: NA
J gene: TRBJ2-1
D gene: TRBD2

CDR3 protein: CASSYSAGVTYGYTF
CDR3 DNA: TGTGCCAGCAGTTACTCGGCCGGTGTTACCTATGGCTACACCTTC
V gene: TRBV6-5
clone size: many
J gene: TRBJ1-2
D gene: NA

CDR3 protein: CASSFDNQPQHF
CDR3 DNA: TGTGCCAGCAGCTTCGACAATCAGCCCCAGCATTTT
V gene: TRBV7-9
clone size: many
J gene: TRBJ1-5
D gene: NA

CDR3 protein: CASSSVRVGLSPLHF
CDR3 DNA: TGTGCCAGCAGTTCCGTCAGGGTCGGGCTTTCACCCCTCCACTTT
V gene: TRBV6-5
clone size: many
J gene: TRBJ1-6
D gene: NA